This TCR beta chain was captured by sequencing in a study of T cell responses to AZD1222 COVID-19 vaccine. Study observations and caveats: Just a handful of people given AZD1222 tested seropositive at baseline.

Assay: immunoSEQ multiplex PCR; the TCRdb copy retains only in-frame clones and omits some. This sample has about 160,000 clones, with 80% to 95% found just once. The CDR3 is 14 amino acids. V dropped 2 bases and J dropped 4 bases, with 11 bases sitting between them. Germline V CDR1 and CDR2: KGHSH, LQKENI. A note on this clone: Its antigen is currently unknown.

V usage is TRBV18 and J usage is TRBJ1-2; the D gene is possibly TRBD1 (5 bases). The TCR comes from an adult who received the AZD1222 COVID-19 vaccine. Specimen: peripheral blood, collected 28 days after the second AZD1222 dose. The CDR3 bases are TGTGCCAGCTCACCAGAACAGGCAACCTATGGCTACACCTTC. Amino acids: CASSPEQATYGYTF. The full variable domain, rest sourced from reference TRBV18 and TRBJ1-2, is NAGVMQNPRHLVRRRGQEARLRCSPMKGHSHVYWYRQLPEEGLKFMVYLQKENIIDESGMPKERFSAEFPKEGPSILRIQQVVRGDSAAYFCASSPEQATYGYTFGSGTRLTVV.